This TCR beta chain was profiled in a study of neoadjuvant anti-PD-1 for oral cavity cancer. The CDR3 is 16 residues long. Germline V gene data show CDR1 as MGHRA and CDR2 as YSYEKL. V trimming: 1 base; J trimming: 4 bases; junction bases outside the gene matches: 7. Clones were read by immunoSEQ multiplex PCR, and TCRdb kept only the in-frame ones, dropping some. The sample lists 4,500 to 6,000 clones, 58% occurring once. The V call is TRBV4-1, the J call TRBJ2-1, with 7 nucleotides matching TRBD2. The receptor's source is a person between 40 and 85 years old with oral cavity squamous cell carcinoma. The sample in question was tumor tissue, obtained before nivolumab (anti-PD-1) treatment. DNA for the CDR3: TGCGCCAGCAGCCAAGCTGCTAGCGGAGCGTACAATGAGCAGTTCTTC. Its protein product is CASSQAASGAYNEQFF.